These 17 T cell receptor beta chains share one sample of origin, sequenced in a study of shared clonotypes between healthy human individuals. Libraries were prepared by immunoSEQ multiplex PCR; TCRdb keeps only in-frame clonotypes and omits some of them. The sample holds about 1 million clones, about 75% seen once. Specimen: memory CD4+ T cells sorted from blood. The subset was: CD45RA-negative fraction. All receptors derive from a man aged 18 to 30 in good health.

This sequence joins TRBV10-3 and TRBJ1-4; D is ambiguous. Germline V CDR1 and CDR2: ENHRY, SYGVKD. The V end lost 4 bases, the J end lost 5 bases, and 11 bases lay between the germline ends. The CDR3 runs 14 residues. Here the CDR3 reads CAISASRDNEKLFF. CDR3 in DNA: TGTGCCATCAGTGCCAGTCGCGACAATGAAAAACTGTTTTTT.

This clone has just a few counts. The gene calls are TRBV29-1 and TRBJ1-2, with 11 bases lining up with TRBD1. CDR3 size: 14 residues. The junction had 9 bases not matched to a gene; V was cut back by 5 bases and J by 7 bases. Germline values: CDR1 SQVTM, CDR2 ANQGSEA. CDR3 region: CSVLAGQGASGYTF. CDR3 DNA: TGCAGCGTTCTCGCCGGACAGGGGGCTAGTGGCTACACCTTC.

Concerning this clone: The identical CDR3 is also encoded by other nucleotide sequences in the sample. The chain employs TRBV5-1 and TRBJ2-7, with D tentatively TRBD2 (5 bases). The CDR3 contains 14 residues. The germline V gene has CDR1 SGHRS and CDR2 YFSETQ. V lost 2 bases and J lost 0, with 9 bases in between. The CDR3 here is CASSLSGTSYEQYF. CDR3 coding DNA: TGCGCCAGCAGCTTAAGCGGAACCTCCTACGAGCAGTACTTC.

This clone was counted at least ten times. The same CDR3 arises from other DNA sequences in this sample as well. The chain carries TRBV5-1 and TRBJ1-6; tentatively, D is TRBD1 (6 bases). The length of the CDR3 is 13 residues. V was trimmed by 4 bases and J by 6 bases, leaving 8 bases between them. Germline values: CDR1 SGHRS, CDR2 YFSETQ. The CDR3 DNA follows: TGCGCCAGCAGCCAGGACAGTAATTCACCCCTCCACTTT. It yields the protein CASSQDSNSPLHF.

CDR3: CASSPLAGGLNEQFF. The CDR3 DNA reads as TGTGCCAGCAGCCCTTTAGCGGGAGGTCTGAATGAGCAGTTCTTC. This sequence joins TRBV9 and TRBJ2-1; TRBD2 matches 10 bases. CDR1 is SGDLS and CDR2 is YYNGEE in the germline V gene. V gave up 4 bases and J gave up 7 bases; unmatched junction bases: 8. This CDR3 spans 15 amino acids.

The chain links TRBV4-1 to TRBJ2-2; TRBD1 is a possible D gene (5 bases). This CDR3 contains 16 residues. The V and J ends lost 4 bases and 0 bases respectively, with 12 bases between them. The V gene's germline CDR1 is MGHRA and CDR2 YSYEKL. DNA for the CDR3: TGCGCCAGCAGCCGGACAAGTCTCGCGAACACCGGGGAGCTGTTTTTT. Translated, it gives CASSRTSLANTGELFF.

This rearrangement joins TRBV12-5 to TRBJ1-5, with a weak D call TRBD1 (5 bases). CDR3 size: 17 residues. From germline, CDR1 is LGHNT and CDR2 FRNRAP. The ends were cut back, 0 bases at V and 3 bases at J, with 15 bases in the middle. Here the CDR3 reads CASGLVIGGDYNQPQHF. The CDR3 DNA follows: TGTGCTAGTGGTTTGGTAATCGGAGGGGACTACAATCAGCCCCAGCATTTT.

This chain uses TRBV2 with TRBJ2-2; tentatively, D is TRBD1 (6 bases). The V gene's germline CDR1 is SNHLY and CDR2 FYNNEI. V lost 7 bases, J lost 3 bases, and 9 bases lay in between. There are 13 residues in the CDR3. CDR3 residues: CASTRQDTGELFF. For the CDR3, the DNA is TGTGCCAGCACTAGACAGGACACCGGGGAGCTGTTTTTT.

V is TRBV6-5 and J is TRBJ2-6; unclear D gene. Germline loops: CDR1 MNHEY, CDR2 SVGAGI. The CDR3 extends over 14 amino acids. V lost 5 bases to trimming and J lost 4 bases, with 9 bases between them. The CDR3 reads CASSRVGGANVLTF. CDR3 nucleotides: TGTGCCAGCAGTCGGGTTGGCGGGGCCAACGTCCTGACTTTC.

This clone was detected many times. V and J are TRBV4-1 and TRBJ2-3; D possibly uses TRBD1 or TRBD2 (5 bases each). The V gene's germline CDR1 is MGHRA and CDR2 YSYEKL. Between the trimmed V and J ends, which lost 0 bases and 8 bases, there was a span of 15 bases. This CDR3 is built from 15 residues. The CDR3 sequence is CASSQEGVRGTTQYF. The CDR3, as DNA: TGCGCCAGCAGCCAAGAGGGGGTAAGGGGAACTACGCAGTATTTT.

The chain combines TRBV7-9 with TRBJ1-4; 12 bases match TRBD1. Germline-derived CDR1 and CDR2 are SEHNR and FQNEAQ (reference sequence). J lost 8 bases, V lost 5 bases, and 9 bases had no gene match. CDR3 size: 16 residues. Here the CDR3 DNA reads TGTGCCAGCAGCAAATCGGGACAGGGGGCAGGGGAAAAACTGTTTTTT. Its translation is CASSKSGQGAGEKLFF.

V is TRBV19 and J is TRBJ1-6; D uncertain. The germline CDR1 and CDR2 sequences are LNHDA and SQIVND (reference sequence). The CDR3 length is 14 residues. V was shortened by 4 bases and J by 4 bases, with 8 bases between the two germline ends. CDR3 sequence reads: CASSTGRYNSPLHF. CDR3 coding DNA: TGTGCCAGTAGTACCGGACGGTATAATTCACCCCTCCACTTT.

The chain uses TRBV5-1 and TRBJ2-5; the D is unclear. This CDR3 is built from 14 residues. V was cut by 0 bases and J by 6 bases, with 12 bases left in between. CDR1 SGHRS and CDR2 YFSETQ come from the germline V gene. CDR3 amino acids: CASSLVANSQTQYF. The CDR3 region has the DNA TGCGCCAGCAGCTTGGTTGCTAATAGTCAGACCCAGTACTTC.

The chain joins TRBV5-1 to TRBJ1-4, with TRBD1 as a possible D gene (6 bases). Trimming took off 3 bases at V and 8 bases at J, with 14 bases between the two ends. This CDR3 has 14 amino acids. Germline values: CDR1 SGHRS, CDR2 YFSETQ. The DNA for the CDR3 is TGCGCCAGCAGCTCAGATGGCAGGGGAGAAAAACTGTTTTTT. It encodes CASSSDGRGEKLFF.

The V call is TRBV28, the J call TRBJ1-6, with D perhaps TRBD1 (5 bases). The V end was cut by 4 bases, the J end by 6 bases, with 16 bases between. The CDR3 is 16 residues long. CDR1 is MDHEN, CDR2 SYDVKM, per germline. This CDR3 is CASSSVREGLNSPLHF. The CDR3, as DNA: TGTGCCAGCAGTTCCGTGCGGGAGGGGCTTAATTCACCCCTCCACTTT.

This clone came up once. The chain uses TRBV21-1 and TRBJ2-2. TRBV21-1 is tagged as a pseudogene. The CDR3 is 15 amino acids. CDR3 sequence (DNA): TGTGCCAGCAGCAAAAGTGTGGGGAACCCCGGGGAGCTGTTTTTT. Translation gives CASSKSVGNPGELFF.

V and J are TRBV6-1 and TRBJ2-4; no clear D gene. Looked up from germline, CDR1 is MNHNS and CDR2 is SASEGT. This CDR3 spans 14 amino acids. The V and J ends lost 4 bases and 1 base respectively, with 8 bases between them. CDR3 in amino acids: CASSVGLAKNIQYF. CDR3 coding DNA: TGTGCCAGCAGTGTAGGGCTCGCCAAAAACATTCAGTACTTC.